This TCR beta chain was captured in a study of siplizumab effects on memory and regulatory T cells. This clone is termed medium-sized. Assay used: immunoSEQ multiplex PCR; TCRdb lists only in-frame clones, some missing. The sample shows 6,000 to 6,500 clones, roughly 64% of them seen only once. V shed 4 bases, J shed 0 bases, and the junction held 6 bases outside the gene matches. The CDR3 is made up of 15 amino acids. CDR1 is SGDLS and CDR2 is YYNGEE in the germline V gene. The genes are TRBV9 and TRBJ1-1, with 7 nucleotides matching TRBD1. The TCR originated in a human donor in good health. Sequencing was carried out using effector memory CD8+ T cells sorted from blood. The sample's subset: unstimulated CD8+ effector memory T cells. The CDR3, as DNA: TGTGCCAGCAGCACCGAGGGACAGCTGAACACTGAAGCTTTCTTT. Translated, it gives CASSTEGQLNTEAFF.